The entry below gives a single T cell receptor beta chain sequence along with its context. Its antigen remains unidentified. The sample comes from a study of CD8 T cells in ankylosing spondylitis. The study's findings and limits: Reportedly, disease-linked clones are significantly enriched in ankylosing spondylitis patients' matched synovial fluid. A TCR beta motif of several highly homologous variants seemed to mark ankylosing spondylitis blood.

TCRdb re-analysed the 5' RACE reads in MiXCR, keeping a single row per CDR3 protein. The sample has 150,000 to 200,000 distinct CDR3 sequences, 30% to 40% seen once; the top ten hold 5.5% to 7.5%. The V end was cut by 5 bases, the J end by 10 bases, with 17 bases between. The CDR3 is 13 residues long. The sample was synovial fluid, either unsorted or a sorted T cell fraction (not recorded which). This receptor was identified in a male donor with ankylosing spondylitis. The rearrangement joins TRBV12-3 or TRBV12-4 to TRBJ1-1; D is perhaps TRBD1 (6 bases). Written as DNA, the CDR3 is TGTGCCAGCAGTCCCAACAGGGCGTCGGGAGCTTTCTTT. It translates to CASSPNRASGAFF.